This TCR beta chain comes out of a study of T cells in Graves' hyperthyroidism and ophthalmopathy. Investigators excluded patients with uncontrolled infection, other autoimmune disease, pregnancy or lactation. Amplification of TCR beta CDR3 regions used RNA as the template. During a first-round RT-PCR of the TCR CDR3, the HTBI primer set was used. TCRdb itself ran the multiplex PCR reads through MiXCR, one entry per CDR3 protein. The table lists a few hundred thousand distinct CDR3 sequences, roughly 18% of them singletons. Looked up from germline, CDR1 is KGHDR and CDR2 is SFDVKD. V gave up 0 bases and J gave up 8 bases, with 16 bases separating them. The CDR3 is made up of 16 amino acids.

The rearrangement uses TRBV24-1 and TRBJ2-1; D is unresolved. This clonotype originated in a man between 18 and 35 years old with Graves' ophthalmopathy. The sequencing input was blood. The CDR3 loop is CATSDLGPPQSDEQFF. CDR3 sequence (DNA): TGTGCCACCAGTGATTTGGGCCCTCCTCAGTCGGATGAGCAGTTCTTC.